These 17 T cell receptor beta chains originate from one sample sequenced in a study of CD8 T cells in Susac syndrome. A quantity of about 0.5 to 1 ug RNA underwent reverse transcription using random hexamers. TCRdb reprocessed the immunoSEQ multiplex PCR reads via MiXCR and lists one record per CDR3 protein. Of 200,000 to 250,000 distinct CDR3 sequences listed, about 95% are singletons. Input material: CD4+ T cells from PBMCs. The receptors were gathered from a human donor with Susac syndrome.

The V gene is TRBV20-1, the J gene TRBJ2-1; D is possibly TRBD2 (5 bases). The germline V gene encodes CDR1 DFQATT and CDR2 SNEGSKA (reference sequence). This CDR3 has 15 residues. Trimming removed 3 bases at V and 10 bases at J, with 22 bases between. The CDR3 coding sequence is TGCAGTGCTAGCCGTAGGCAGACTACCGCACGAGAGCAGTTCTTC. It encodes CSASRRQTTAREQFF.

The gene calls are TRBV5-1 and TRBJ2-7; either TRBD1 or TRBD2 may supply D (5 bases each). The CDR3 extends over 14 amino acids. With 4 bases removed from V and 3 bases from J, the gap between germline ends came to 14 bases. CDR1 and CDR2 (germline): SGHRS, YFSETQ. This chain's CDR3 is CASSAGTEIYEQYF. CDR3 in DNA: TGCGCCAGCAGCGCCGGGACGGAGATCTACGAGCAGTACTTC.

The chain links TRBV20-1 to TRBJ2-1, with D possibly TRBD2 on 6 matching bases. The CDR3 has 12 residues. V lost 6 bases to trimming and J lost 8 bases, with 14 bases between them. Germline CDR1 DFQATT, CDR2 SNEGSKA (reference sequence). CDR3 residues: CSATTLADEQFF. CDR3 nucleotide sequence: TGCAGTGCCACAACACTAGCTGATGAGCAGTTCTTC.

This clonotype occurred once. The rearrangement joins TRBV3-1 to TRBJ2-2; D unclear. Trimming pared 4 bases from V and 5 bases from J, leaving 20 bases between. The CDR3 is made up of 17 amino acids. Germline V lookup: CDR1 LGHDT, CDR2 YNNKEL (reference sequence). For the CDR3, the DNA is TGTGCCAGCAGCCCTCCAAGATCAGACGACCTTACCGGGGAGCTGTTTTTT. Translation gives CASSPPRSDDLTGELFF.

The genes are TRBV7-2 and TRBJ1-5; TRBD1 aligns across 8 bases. V shed 1 base, J shed 5 bases, and the junction held 4 bases outside the gene matches. The CDR3 is 15 residues long. Per germline, CDR1 SGHTA and CDR2 FQGNSA. As DNA, the CDR3 is TGTGCCAGCAGCTTAGGGACAGGGATTGATCAGCCCCAGCATTTT. This codes for CASSLGTGIDQPQHF.

V is TRBV9 and J is TRBJ1-3, with D unclear. The ends were cut back, 3 bases at V and 0 bases at J, with 7 bases in the middle. The CDR3 has 14 amino acids. Germline values: CDR1 SGDLS, CDR2 YYNGEE. The CDR3 sequence: CASSEQSSGNTIYF. The CDR3 DNA sequence: TGTGCCAGCAGCGAACAGAGCTCTGGAAACACCATATATTTT.

This clonotype was recorded once. This chain joins TRBV30 and TRBJ2-2; the D gene is possibly TRBD2 (6 bases). Trimming took off 0 bases at V and 1 base at J, with 12 bases between the two ends. The CDR3 spans 16 residues. The germline CDR1 and CDR2 sequences are GTSNPN and SVGIG (reference sequence). The CDR3: CAWSVLVGGNTGELFF. The CDR3, as DNA: TGTGCCTGGAGTGTACTAGTGGGGGGGAACACCGGGGAGCTGTTTTTT.

The chain joins TRBV3-1 to TRBJ2-3; possibly TRBD2 for D (6 bases). CDR3 length equals 16 residues. V was trimmed by 4 bases and J by 5 bases, leaving 19 bases between them. Germline loops: CDR1 LGHDT, CDR2 YNNKEL (reference sequence). The DNA for the CDR3 is TGTGCCAGCAGCCCGAGGGCTAGCGTGCAAGGAGATACGCAGTATTTT. It translates to CASSPRASVQGDTQYF.

This rearrangement joins TRBV3-1 to TRBJ1-1; D unclear. The CDR3 runs to 14 residues. The germline gives CDR1 LGHDT, CDR2 YNNKEL (reference sequence). V was clipped by 0 bases and J by 4 bases, with 9 bases between them. CDR3 nucleotide sequence: TGTGCCAGCAGCCAAGACGTGGGGTCCACTGAAGCTTTCTTT. This encodes CASSQDVGSTEAFF.

The rearrangement links TRBV20-1 to TRBJ1-2, with D maybe TRBD1 (5 bases). Trimming cost V 4 bases and J 4 bases, with 19 bases left between them. The CDR3 contains 15 residues. Germline CDR1 is DFQATT and CDR2 is SNEGSKA (reference sequence). CDR3 in DNA: TGCAGTGCTATACCCCACTCCCAGGGCCCCTATGGCTACACCTTC. Translation: CSAIPHSQGPYGYTF.

This clonotype occurred once. The genes are TRBV20-1 and TRBJ1-1; D is perhaps TRBD1 (5 bases). With 3 bases removed from V and 4 bases from J, the gap between germline ends came to 15 bases. The CDR3 is 14 amino acids. CDR1 is DFQATT and CDR2 is SNEGSKA in the germline V gene (reference sequence). The CDR3 nucleotides are TGCAGTGCTAGGGACATAACGAGGAGCACTGAAGCTTTCTTT. Its protein product is CSARDITRSTEAFF.

The V and J genes are TRBV7-2 and TRBJ2-1, with D possibly TRBD1 on 7 matching bases. This CDR3 region has 13 residues. Trimming took 4 bases from V and 6 from J, leaving 10 bases between them. Germline V lookup: CDR1 SGHTA, CDR2 FQGNSA. CDR3 region: CASSSGGSNEQFF. CDR3 DNA sequence: TGTGCCAGCAGCTCAGGGGGGTCCAATGAGCAGTTCTTC.

The chain carries TRBV7-9 and TRBJ2-1, with 10 bases lining up with TRBD2. The CDR3 extends over 18 amino acids. The V and J ends lost 1 base and 5 bases, in that order; junction bases with no gene match: 11. Germline V lookup: CDR1 SEHNR, CDR2 FQNEAQ (reference sequence). CDR3 in amino acids: CASSLGSSTAGGDNEQFF. CDR3 coding DNA: TGTGCCAGCAGCTTAGGGTCCAGCACAGCGGGGGGGGACAATGAGCAGTTCTTC.

This chain connects TRBV4-3 to TRBJ1-5; no reliable D call. Trimming left V 0 bases short and J 2 bases short, with 5 bases between. CDR3 length equals 14 residues. Germline CDR1 is LGHNA and CDR2 is YSLEER. The CDR3 DNA reads as TGCGCCAGCAGCCAAGACTGGGGCAATCAGCCCCAGCATTTT. Protein sequence: CASSQDWGNQPQHF.

The chain has TRBV20-1 and TRBJ1-5; no clear D. The CDR3 covers 13 residues. Trimming pared 6 bases from V and 1 base from J, leaving 10 bases between. Germline assignment: CDR1 DFQATT and CDR2 SNEGSKA (reference sequence). The CDR3 bases are TGCAGTGCCGAGTCACAGAGCAATCAGCCCCAGCATTTT. Amino acid sequence: CSAESQSNQPQHF.

The V gene is TRBV28, the J gene TRBJ1-6; a possible D gene is TRBD1 (5 bases). CDR3 length equals 15 residues. From germline, CDR1 is MDHEN and CDR2 SYDVKM. V was pared by 2 bases and J by 7 bases, with 12 bases between. In nucleotides, the CDR3 is TGTGCCAGCAGTTTACAGGGAGGTCACAATTCACCCCTCCACTTT. It yields the protein CASSLQGGHNSPLHF.

CDR3 in DNA: TGTGCCAGCAGCTTGCCGGGACGCTTAGGGGATGAGCAGTTCTTC. This gives the protein CASSLPGRLGDEQFF. The chain joins TRBV5-6 to TRBJ2-1; either TRBD1 or TRBD2 may fit D (5 bases each). The CDR3 consists of 15 residues. V was shortened by 1 base and J by 8 bases, with 16 bases between the two germline ends. CDR1 is SGHDT, CDR2 YYEEEE, per germline.